The next 9 T cell receptor beta chains were all read from a single sample in a study of post-analysis software for immune sequencing data. Sequencing libraries made from TCR beta cDNA carried unique molecular identifiers. Each CDR3 protein gets one entry after TCRdb re-called the PCR reads with MiXCR. The sample gives about half a million distinct CDR3 sequences, approximately 45% of which show up once; around an eighth is in the top ten. Findings of the study overall: About five TRBV segments were more frequent in patients than controls; TRBV5-6, TRBV5-1 and TRBV20-1 belonged to this group.

These receptors have no identified antigens. Sample: blood. These receptors came from a girl aged 5-17 years with multiple sclerosis.

The chain employs TRBV6-5 and TRBJ2-1; a possible D gene is TRBD1 (6 bases). The CDR3 is made up of 13 amino acids. V gave up 6 bases and J gave up 9 bases, with 15 bases separating them. Germline V gene lookup returns CDR1 MNHEY and CDR2 SVGAGI. CDR3 in DNA: TGTGCCAGCAGCACTACAGGGTCCGGTGAGCAGTTCTTC. Translated, it gives CASSTTGSGEQFF.

The chain has TRBV20-1 and TRBJ2-1, with 11 bases fitting TRBD2. V lost 6 bases and J lost 0; bases outside the gene matches: 10. The CDR3 is 17 residues long. CDR1 is DFQATT, CDR2 SNEGSKA, per germline (reference sequence). The CDR3 region is CSALLAGGRNSYNEQFF. CDR3 in DNA: TGCAGTGCACTGCTAGCGGGAGGTAGAAACTCCTACAATGAGCAGTTCTTC.

The chain links TRBV29-1 to TRBJ2-7; 7 bases align to TRBD2. V gave up 7 bases and J gave up 4 bases; unmatched junction bases: 7. The germline V gene has CDR1 SQVTM and CDR2 ANQGSEA. The CDR3 sequence is 12 residues long. CDR3 bases: TGCAGCGGGGAGGGTCGCGGGTACGAGCAGTACTTC. Amino acid sequence: CSGEGRGYEQYF.

This clonotype was observed a handful of times. The V and J genes are TRBV10-3 and TRBJ2-7, with 9 bases lining up with TRBD1. V shed 4 bases and J 0 bases; nucleotides not matched to a gene: 4. Germline V CDR1 and CDR2: ENHRY, SYGVKD. CDR3 size: 15 residues. The CDR3 region has the DNA TGTGCCATCAGTGTCCGGGACAGGGACTCCTACGAGCAGTACTTC. The encoded protein is CAISVRDRDSYEQYF.

This clonotype was detected only a few times. The chain uses TRBV28 and TRBJ2-1; no reliable D call. The CDR3 sequence is 17 residues long. Germline lookup yields CDR1 MDHEN and CDR2 SYDVKM. V was shortened by 4 bases and J by 6 bases, with 22 bases between the two germline ends. Here the CDR3 reads CASSSFWAAEKINEQFF. CDR3 in DNA: TGTGCCAGCAGTTCTTTCTGGGCGGCCGAAAAAATCAATGAGCAGTTCTTC.

The rearrangement joins TRBV6-1 to TRBJ2-1, with no clear D. Near its end, the DNA agrees better with TRBJ2-7, so the J call may be wrong. CDR3 length equals 11 residues. CDR1 MNHNS and CDR2 SASEGT come from the germline V gene. CDR3 sequence reads: CASSGPPEQYF. The CDR3 DNA sequence: TGTGCCAGCAGCGGGCCACCAGAGCAGTACTTC.

A remark on this clonotype: The limits of the CDR3 on the DNA are not certain, so only TCRdb's listed CDR3 is given. The chain employs TRBV20-1 and TRBJ2-6; TRBD2 is the table's D call and was not checked against the DNA. The CDR3 comprises 15 residues, both ends counted. Germline V lookup: CDR1 DFQATT, CDR2 SNEGSKA (reference sequence). The chain's CDR3 is CSARGWGAGANVRTF.

This clonotype was counted only a few times. The chain couples TRBV27 to TRBJ2-7, with 9 bases aligning to TRBD1. The V gene's germline CDR1 is MNHEY and CDR2 SMNVEV (reference sequence). This CDR3 spans 17 amino acids. V lost 5 bases to trimming and J lost 6 bases; unmatched junction nucleotides: 17. The CDR3 DNA follows: TGTGCCAGCAGTGCACGACCGGGACAGGGAATTTTATCCGAGCAGTACTTC. As protein: CASSARPGQGILSEQYF.

The chain couples TRBV28 to TRBJ2-7; D is perhaps TRBD2 (6 bases). The CDR3 consists of 15 residues. The germline gives CDR1 MDHEN, CDR2 SYDVKM. Trimming took off 6 bases at V and 0 bases at J, with 15 bases between the two ends. CDR3 in DNA: TGTGCCAGCAGCCCCCGGGGCGGGATCTCCTACGAGCAGTACTTC. Its translation: CASSPRGGISYEQYF.